Listed here is a single T cell receptor (beta chain). This clonotype has just a few counts. Its antigen is currently not known. No much larger clone exists at a distance of one base, and base qualities are not known. These data are taken from a study of regulatory T cells in long-lasting Graves disease (dated by TCRdb to the early 2020s). At the level of the whole study: Persistent Graves' disease was defined as antithyroid drug treatment for over 5 years with persistently positive TSH receptor autoantibodies. Persistent Graves' disease patients were compared with newly diagnosed Graves' disease patients by peripheral blood TCR sequencing and RNA sequencing. The study was registered as a clinical trial and conducted in China. A total of some 35 samples underwent TCR sequencing, from roughly 13 patients with persistent Graves' disease and some 20 patients with newly diagnosed Graves' disease. Antithyroid drugs had been taken for approximately 10 years on average by persistent Graves' disease patients in the clinical cohort. Summary of the overall study and its limitations: TRBV28, TRBJ1-2 and TRBJ2-5 were preferentially used in persistent disease, while TRBV20-1 and TRBJ2-1 were favored in newly diagnosed disease. Sequencing and analysis were restricted to the TCR beta chain. Lower TCR Shannon entropy and fewer highly expanded clones were observed in persistent Graves' disease patients than in newly diagnosed patients, which suggested clonal expansion. Persistent patients shared more public clonotypes among themselves (roughly 2,700) than newly diagnosed patients did (nearly 1,000). The study examined only peripheral blood because the primary lesion, thyroid tissue, could not be accessed. The authors noted that the small sample size was a limitation that may lower accuracy.

The receptor library was made with multiplex PCR. For sequencing, an Illumina HiSeq 4000 was employed. TCR beta libraries were built with iRepertoire HTBI primers and Arm-PCR amplification of CDR3 regions. Gel purification was performed on PCR products prior to sequencing. Under the source paper's analysis protocol: Gene usage analysis of CDR3 amino acid clonotypes relied on the roughly 60 TRBV and about 13 TRBJ segments identified across samples. COPE and FqMerger were used to merge filtered high-quality paired reads into contigs. Contigs were aligned with BLAST to IMGT TRBV, TRBD and TRBJ reference genes, and CDR3 was defined per IMGT. Highly expanded clones were defined as clonotypes with a frequency above 0.1%. Shannon entropy served as the measure of repertoire diversity, while the Gini coefficient captured V-J evenness. Public clonotypes were defined as clonotypes shared by more than one individual. TCRdb ran its own pipeline on the public reads, namely fastp trimming at Q25 and MiXCR clone calling, and kept in-frame beta chains. Rows with one shared CDR3 protein collapse into an entry with the most common genes and DNA. TCRdb assigned the V and J calls; the authors' analysis was not used. This sample lists 600,000 to 850,000 distinct CDR3 sequences; approximately 31% were detected once. Roughly 46% of the sample comes from the top ten.

From its cysteine to its phenylalanine, the CDR3 spans 20 amino acids. Only the CDR3 DNA stays, 60 bases, in frame from base 1. V has 3 bases trimmed and J has 0 bases trimmed; junction bases matching no gene number 15. Explained via the paper, the time point label denotes: persistent/refractory GD, antithyroid drugs over 5 years with positive TRAb. RNA was extracted from PBMCs in TRIzol for both TCR sequencing and RNA sequencing. The diagnosis of Graves' disease followed American Thyroid Association guidelines. The patients came from an endocrinology department in Xi'an, China. Each patient gave approximately 9 milliliters of peripheral blood, collected in an EDTA anticoagulant tube. PBMCs were isolated by Ficoll Paque Plus density gradient separation without further T cell sorting. RNA quality was checked with an Agilent 2100 Bioanalyzer and agarose gel, and concentration with a NanoDrop 2000.

This TCR was recovered from a female donor with Graves disease. The material sequenced was peripheral blood mononuclear cells (PBMCs), taken when the disease was refractory, from a patient treated with antithyroid drugs. This receptor chain uses TRBV12-3 or TRBV12-4 and TRBJ1-3; 9 of the junction bases match TRBD1. The CDR3 protein sequence reads: CASSFRRTGAIRSSGNTIYF. The nucleotide sequence reads as follows: TGTGCCAGCAGTTTTAGGAGGACAGGGGCCATCCGAAGCTCTGGAAACACCATATATTTT.